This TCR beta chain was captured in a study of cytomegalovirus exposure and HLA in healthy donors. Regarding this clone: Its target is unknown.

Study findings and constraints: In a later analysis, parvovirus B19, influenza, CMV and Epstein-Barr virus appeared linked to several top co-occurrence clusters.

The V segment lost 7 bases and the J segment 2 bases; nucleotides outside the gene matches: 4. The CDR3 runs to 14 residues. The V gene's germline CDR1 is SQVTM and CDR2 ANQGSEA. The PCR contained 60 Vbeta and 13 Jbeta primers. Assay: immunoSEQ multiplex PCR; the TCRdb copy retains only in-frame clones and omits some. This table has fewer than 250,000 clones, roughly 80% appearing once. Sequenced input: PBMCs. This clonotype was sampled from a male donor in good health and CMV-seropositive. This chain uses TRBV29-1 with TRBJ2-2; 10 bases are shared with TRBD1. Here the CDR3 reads CSAGQGVNTGELFF. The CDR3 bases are TGCAGCGCAGGACAGGGGGTCAACACCGGGGAGCTGTTTTTT.